One and the same sample provided the 24 T cell receptor beta chains below, sequenced in a study of OX40 agonist ivuxolimab in advanced cancers. Sequencing was performed with immunoSEQ multiplex PCR; in TCRdb, only in-frame clones are kept and a portion is missing. The table lists about 95,000 clones, 91% of them singletons. Here the sequenced sample was CD4+ or CD8+ T cells sorted from blood, taken in a trial of the OX40 agonist ivuxolimab. The receptors come from an adult with an advanced solid tumor such as melanoma, head and neck, liver or kidney cancer.

The V and J genes are TRBV7-6 and TRBJ1-6, with D perhaps TRBD1 (5 bases). The germline V gene encodes CDR1 SGHVS and CDR2 FNYEAQ. The CDR3 has 15 amino acids. Trimming removed 5 bases from V and 7 bases from J, with 15 bases in between. CDR3 region: CASSPWGDQNSPLHF. The CDR3 region has the DNA TGTGCCAGCAGCCCCTGGGGGGATCAGAATTCACCCCTCCACTTT. The entire variable domain, with the rest obtained from reference TRBV7-6 and TRBJ1-6, is as follows: GAGVSQSPRYKVTKRGQDVALRCDPISGHVSLYWYRQALGQGPEFLTYFNYEAQQDKSGLPNDRFSAERPEGSISTLTIQRTEQRDSAMYRCASSPWGDQNSPLHFGNGTRLTVT.

In this sample, this clone turned up once. V is TRBV2 and J is TRBJ1-2, with 7 bases identical to TRBD1. Germline lookup yields CDR1 SNHLY and CDR2 FYNNEI. V gave up 4 bases and J gave up 7 bases; unmatched junction bases: 3. The CDR3 length is 12 residues. CDR3 region: CASSVRGGGYTF. The CDR3 DNA reads TGTGCCAGCAGTGTCAGGGGGGGTGGCTACACCTTC.

The chain uses TRBV15 and TRBJ1-2, with TRBD1 as a possible D gene (5 bases). V lost 1 base and J 0 bases, leaving 12 bases between the germline ends. The CDR3 consists of 16 residues. CDR1 is LNHNV and CDR2 is YYDKDF in the germline V gene (reference sequence). The CDR3 protein is CATSRGGDEANYGYTF. CDR3 coding DNA: TGTGCCACCAGCAGAGGGGGGGACGAAGCTAACTATGGCTACACCTTC.

The chain recombines TRBV11-2 with TRBJ2-7; D is possibly TRBD2 (6 bases). V gave up 1 base and J gave up 0 bases, with 16 bases separating them. Germline CDR1 reads SGHAT; CDR2 reads FQNNGV. There are 17 residues in the CDR3. Written as DNA, the CDR3 is TGTGCCAGCAGCTTAGGAACTGGGGGGAAGGGCTCCTACGAGCAGTACTTC. It codes for CASSLGTGGKGSYEQYF.

This rearrangement joins TRBV5-5 to TRBJ1-5; D unclear. The germline V gene has CDR1 SGHKS and CDR2 YYEKEE (reference sequence). This CDR3 has 17 amino acids. Between the trimmed V and J ends, which lost 1 base and 0 bases, there was a span of 14 bases. CDR3 sequence (DNA): TGTGCCAGCAGCTTGAGTTCGGGTGGCCATAGCAATCAGCCCCAGCATTTT. Translating it yields CASSLSSGGHSNQPQHF.

The chain is built from TRBV9 and TRBJ2-2; a possible D gene is TRBD1 (6 bases). Germline assignment: CDR1 SGDLS and CDR2 YYNGEE. The length of the CDR3 is 16 residues. V was shortened by 4 bases and J by 8 bases, with 21 bases between the two germline ends. The CDR3 nucleotides read TGTGCCAGCAGCCCCCGGGAAAGGGGGTCTTCAGGGGAGCTGTTTTTT. Its translation is CASSPRERGSSGELFF.

The V gene is TRBV27, the J gene TRBJ2-7; D assignment may be TRBD1 or TRBD2 (5 bases each). CDR3 size: 14 residues. Trimming cost V 6 bases and J 0 bases, with 12 bases left between them. Per the germline V gene, CDR1 is MNHEY and CDR2 is SMNVEV (reference sequence). The CDR3 spells CASRGTSASYEQYF. CDR3 DNA: TGTGCCAGCAGGGGGACGTCTGCCTCCTACGAGCAGTACTTC.

The J gene is TRBJ1-5, the V gene TRBV6-5, with 10 nucleotides matching TRBD1. Trimming took 8 bases from V and 7 from J; bases not matched to a gene: 8. The germline gives CDR1 MNHEY, CDR2 SVGAGI. CDR3 length: 14 amino acids. The chain's CDR3 is CASLWTGGSQPQHF. Here the CDR3 DNA reads TGTGCCAGCCTGTGGACAGGGGGATCACAGCCCCAGCATTTT.

The chain couples TRBV6-5 to TRBJ2-1; TRBD2 aligns across 11 bases. The CDR3 sequence is 14 residues long. The ends lost 10 bases at V and 4 bases at J; junction bases unmatched: 6. Germline CDR1 and CDR2: MNHEY and SVGAGI. The CDR3 DNA reads as TGTGCCATCCTAGGGACTAGCGGATACAATGAGCAGTTCTTC. Translated: CAILGTSGYNEQFF.

This chain joins TRBV11-2 and TRBJ2-2; D is tentatively TRBD1 or TRBD2 (5 bases each). The CDR3 loop spans 16 amino acids. Trimming stripped 5 bases from V and 2 bases from J, with 15 bases between. In germline, CDR1 is SGHAT, CDR2 FQNNGV. The CDR3 region has the DNA TGTGCCAGCAGCCTATTCGGGACCACTAACACCGGGGAGCTGTTTTTT. Translating it yields CASSLFGTTNTGELFF. The full variable domain, completed using reference TRBV11-2 and TRBJ2-2, is EAGVAQSPRYKIIEKRQSVAFWCNPISGHATLYWYQQILGQGPKLLIQFQNNGVVDDSQLPKDRFSAERLKGVDSTLKIQPAKLEDSAVYLCASSLFGTTNTGELFFGEGSRLTVL.

CDR3 loop: CASSQGPQRNQPQHF. The CDR3 DNA follows: TGCGCCAGCAGCCAAGGTCCCCAACGCAATCAGCCCCAGCATTTT. The chain joins TRBV4-1 to TRBJ1-5; D not certain. The germline CDR1 and CDR2 sequences are MGHRA and YSYEKL. This CDR3 comprises 15 residues. V lost 1 base to trimming and J lost 2 bases, with 9 bases between them.

This clone was observed a single time. The V call is TRBV29-1, the J call TRBJ2-5, with 8 positions matching TRBD2. In germline, CDR1 is SQVTM, CDR2 ANQGSEA. The CDR3 is 14 amino acids. Germline trimming cut 5 bases from V and 1 base from J; bases unmatched to any gene: 6. The CDR3 loop is CSVREGRVQETQYF. The CDR3 DNA reads TGCAGCGTTCGGGAGGGGCGAGTCCAAGAGACCCAGTACTTC.

This chain links TRBV29-1 with TRBJ2-1; D possibly corresponds to TRBD2 (7 bases). The germline gives CDR1 SQVTM, CDR2 ANQGSEA. V lost 5 bases, J lost 2 bases, and 31 bases lay in between. The CDR3 contains 20 residues. In DNA form, the CDR3 reads TGCAGCGTTCCTGGGGGGGGAGGGGGAGCGGGCCCCATCCCCTACAATGAGCAGTTCTTC. This encodes CSVPGGGGGAGPIPYNEQFF.

CDR3 sequence: CASKGQGSPNTEAFF. In DNA form, the CDR3 reads TGTGCCAGCAAGGGACAGGGGTCACCGAACACTGAAGCTTTCTTT. The rearrangement joins TRBV2 to TRBJ1-1, with 10 bases lining up with TRBD1. The CDR3 totals 15 residues. Unmatched junction bases numbered 6, after V lost 7 bases and J lost 1 base. The germline CDR1 and CDR2 sequences are SNHLY and FYNNEI.

J is TRBJ2-7 and V is TRBV10-2, with 15 nucleotides matching TRBD2. CDR3 length: 14 residues. Germline CDR1 WSHSY, CDR2 SAAADI. After removal of 9 bases from V and 7 bases from J, the junction contained 7 bases not matched to a gene. CDR3 sequence reads: CASTLGLAGGEQYF. The CDR3 bases are TGCGCCAGTACCCTCGGACTAGCGGGAGGGGAGCAGTACTTC.

The chain couples TRBV6-5 to TRBJ1-1; D is unresolved. The CDR3 covers 13 residues. Germline-derived CDR1 and CDR2 are MNHEY and SVGAGI. V lost 2 bases, J lost 1 base, and 5 bases lay in between. DNA for the CDR3: TGTGCCAGCAGTTACACCGGGAACACTGAAGCTTTCTTT. Translating it yields CASSYTGNTEAFF.

The V gene is TRBV6-4, the J gene TRBJ1-1, with D possibly matching TRBD1 (6 bases). The CDR3 runs 14 residues. Germline V CDR1 and CDR2: MRHNA, SNTAGT. The V and J ends lost 3 bases and 7 bases respectively, with 15 bases between them. DNA for the CDR3: TGTGCCAGCAGTGAGCCGGCAGGGGTCAGTGAAGCTTTCTTT. This translates into CASSEPAGVSEAFF.

V gene TRBV19 combines with J gene TRBJ1-5, with D tentatively TRBD1 (6 bases). The CDR3 contains 17 residues. V was shortened by 3 bases and J by 3 bases, with 18 bases between the two germline ends. Germline-derived CDR1 and CDR2 are LNHDA and SQIVND (reference sequence). CDR3 in amino acids: CASSIGQGTNLNQPQHF. CDR3 in DNA: TGTGCCAGTAGTATCGGGCAGGGGACGAACCTCAATCAGCCCCAGCATTTT.

In its sample, this clone was seen once. This chain uses TRBV4-3 with TRBJ1-4, with 7 nucleotides matching TRBD1. The germline gives CDR1 LGHNA, CDR2 YSLEER. The length of the CDR3 is 14 residues. The V segment lost 4 bases and the J segment 8 bases; nucleotides outside the gene matches: 7. In DNA, the CDR3 is TGCGCCAGCAGCCTTCTGACAGGGTCGGAAAAACTGTTTTTT. Protein product: CASSLLTGSEKLFF.

This clone was counted a few times. The chain carries TRBV7-2 and TRBJ2-7; 7 bases map to TRBD2. CDR3 length equals 14 residues. Unmatched junction bases numbered 6, after V lost 5 bases and J lost 2 bases. Looked up from germline, CDR1 is SGHTA and CDR2 is FQGNSA. The CDR3 nucleotides read TGTGCCAGCAGCAAGAGCGGGGAAGCCTACGAGCAGTACTTC. It translates to CASSKSGEAYEQYF.

V and J are TRBV6-1 and TRBJ2-7; the D gene could be TRBD1 or TRBD2 (5 bases each). The CDR3 contains 15 residues. Germline CDR1 MNHNS, CDR2 SASEGT. Trimming left V 8 bases short and J 6 bases short, with 23 bases between. Written as DNA, the CDR3 is TGTGCCAGCCATCCCCCGGGACGCCTCTCTGGCGAGCAGTACTTC. Its translation is CASHPPGRLSGEQYF.

The chain uses TRBV11-2 and TRBJ2-7, with TRBD1 matching over 8 bases. Germline values: CDR1 SGHAT, CDR2 FQNNGV. V dropped 6 bases and J dropped 4; count of bases not matched to a gene: 8. The CDR3 length is 14 residues. CDR3 DNA: TGTGCCAGCAGTCCAACAACAGGGGGGTACGAGCAGTACTTC. Its translation is CASSPTTGGYEQYF.

This chain links TRBV18 with TRBJ1-2; 11 bases are a match to TRBD1. The germline gives CDR1 KGHSH, CDR2 LQKENI. The CDR3 consists of 16 residues. The ends lost 5 bases at V and 5 bases at J; junction bases unmatched: 10. CDR3 amino acids: CASSSQDRGRLYGYTF. CDR3 DNA: TGTGCCAGCTCATCACAGGACAGGGGGCGCTTGTATGGCTACACCTTC.

The chain combines TRBV5-6 with TRBJ1-2; 9 nucleotides match TRBD1. Unmatched junction bases numbered 14, after V lost 4 bases and J lost 1 base. Per germline, CDR1 SGHDT and CDR2 YYEEEE. This CDR3 region has 18 residues. The CDR3 DNA follows: TGTGCCAGCAGCACAAATGGACAGGGGAACGTTATTAACTATGGCTACACCTTC. The encoded protein is CASSTNGQGNVINYGYTF.